Listed here are 5 T cell receptor beta chains from one sample, sequenced in a study of blood T cell repertoires in COVID-19. TCRdb's table, derived via immunoSEQ multiplex PCR, lists solely in-frame clones and lacks some. Of around 160,000 clones listed, approximately 90% are singletons. The source material was peripheral blood. These receptors were taken from a man in his late teens or twenties with acute or convalescent COVID-19.

This clone has only one observation. The chain employs TRBV6-5 and TRBJ1-2, with D tentatively TRBD1 (6 bases). The CDR3 covers 15 residues. Between the trimmed V and J ends, which lost 6 bases and 4 bases, there was a span of 18 bases. The germline V gene has CDR1 MNHEY and CDR2 SVGAGI. CDR3 region: CASRPPGVQGYGYTF. CDR3 DNA: TGTGCCAGCAGACCCCCAGGGGTGCAAGGCTATGGCTACACCTTC.

The V and J genes are TRBV2 and TRBJ1-2; D might be TRBD1 (6 bases). V was pared by 7 bases and J by 4 bases, with 19 bases between. The germline V gene encodes CDR1 SNHLY and CDR2 FYNNEI. The CDR3 contains 15 residues. The CDR3 nucleotides are TGTGCCAGCACCCAATCACAGGGTGACGCCTATGGCTACACCTTC. This sequence encodes CASTQSQGDAYGYTF.

This chain joins TRBV18 and TRBJ1-6, with TRBD1 matching 11 bases. The CDR3 totals 19 residues. Unmatched junction bases numbered 9, after V lost 0 bases and J lost 5 bases. Germline V CDR1 and CDR2: KGHSH, LQKENI. Here the CDR3 DNA reads TGTGCCAGCTCACCACCCCGAGCTACGGGACAGGGGGATAATTCACCCCTCCACTTT. Its protein product is CASSPPRATGQGDNSPLHF.

This chain connects TRBV18 to TRBJ1-3, with D perhaps matching TRBD1 (5 bases). Per the germline V gene, CDR1 is KGHSH and CDR2 is LQKENI. Trimming stripped 5 bases from V and 0 bases from J, with 17 bases between. CDR3 length: 17 residues. The CDR3 region has the DNA TGTGCCAGCTCATCCAAACCTCCAGGGATCTCTGGAAACACCATATATTTT. Its protein is CASSSKPPGISGNTIYF.

V gene TRBV16 combines with J gene TRBJ1-2; 7 bases are a match to TRBD1. This CDR3 contains 14 residues. CDR1 and CDR2 from the germline V gene are KGHSY and FQNENV. V gave up 5 bases and J gave up 2 bases; unmatched junction bases: 5. CDR3 sequence reads: CASSSTGPNYGYTF. The DNA for the CDR3 is TGTGCCAGCAGCTCGACAGGGCCGAACTATGGCTACACCTTC.